This T cell receptor beta chain was found in a study of blood T cell repertoires in COVID-19. On the study more broadly: COVID-19 samples from acute and convalescent phases originated in the United States, Italy and Spain. PBMCs, B-cell-depleted T cells, or T cells were the source of the cDNA or gDNA that made up the material.

A single count supports this clone. The CDR3 loop spans 15 amino acids. With 4 bases clipped from V and 7 bases from J, the junction kept 5 bases outside the gene matches. Germline V gene data show CDR1 as SEHNR and CDR2 as FQNEAQ (reference sequence). Original analysis: The authors estimated nucleated cell counts from reference gene primer amplification. Libraries were prepared by immunoSEQ multiplex PCR; TCRdb keeps only in-frame clonotypes and omits some of them. Clone size and the V and J calls come from that table; the DNA yielded D and trimming. The data show 170,000 or so clones, approximately 90% seen once.

Sequencing was carried out using peripheral blood. The clonotype was recovered from a man aged 45-65 years with acute or convalescent COVID-19. The chain has TRBV7-9 and TRBJ2-1; 12 bases fit TRBD1. The CDR3 DNA reads TGTGCCAGCAGCTCGGGACAGGGGGCAGCGAATGAGCAGTTCTTC. Its translation: CASSSGQGAANEQFF.